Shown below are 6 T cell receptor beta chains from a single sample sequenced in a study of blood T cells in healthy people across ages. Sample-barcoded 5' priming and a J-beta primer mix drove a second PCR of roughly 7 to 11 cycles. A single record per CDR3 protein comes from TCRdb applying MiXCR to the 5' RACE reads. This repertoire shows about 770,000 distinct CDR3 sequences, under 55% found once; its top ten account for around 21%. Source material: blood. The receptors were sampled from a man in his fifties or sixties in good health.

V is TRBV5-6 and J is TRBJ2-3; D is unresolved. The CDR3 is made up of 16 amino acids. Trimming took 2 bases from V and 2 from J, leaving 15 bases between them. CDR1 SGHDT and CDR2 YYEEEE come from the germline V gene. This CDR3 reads CASSFGSGTSTDTQYF. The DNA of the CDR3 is TGTGCCAGCAGCTTCGGGTCCGGCACGTCCACAGATACGCAGTATTTT.

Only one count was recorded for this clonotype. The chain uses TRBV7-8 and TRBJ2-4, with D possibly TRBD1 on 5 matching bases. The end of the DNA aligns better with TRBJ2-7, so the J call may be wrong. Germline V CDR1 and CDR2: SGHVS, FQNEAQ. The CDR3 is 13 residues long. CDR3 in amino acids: CASSNNRKYEQYF. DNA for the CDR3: TGTGCCAGCAGCAATAACAGGAAATACGAGCAGTACTTC.

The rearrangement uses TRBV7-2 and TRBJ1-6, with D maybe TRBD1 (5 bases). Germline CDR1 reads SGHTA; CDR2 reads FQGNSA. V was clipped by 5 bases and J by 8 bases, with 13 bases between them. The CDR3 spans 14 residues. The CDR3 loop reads CASSARDGDSPLHF. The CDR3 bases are TGTGCCAGCAGCGCTAGGGACGGAGATTCACCCCTCCACTTT.

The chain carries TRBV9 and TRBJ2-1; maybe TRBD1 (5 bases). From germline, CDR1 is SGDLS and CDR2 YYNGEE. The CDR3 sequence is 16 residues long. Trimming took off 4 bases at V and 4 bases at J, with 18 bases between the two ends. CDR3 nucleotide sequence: TGTGCCAGCAGCCCCGACGGCAGGGCGGATTACAATGAGCAGTTCTTC. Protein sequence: CASSPDGRADYNEQFF.

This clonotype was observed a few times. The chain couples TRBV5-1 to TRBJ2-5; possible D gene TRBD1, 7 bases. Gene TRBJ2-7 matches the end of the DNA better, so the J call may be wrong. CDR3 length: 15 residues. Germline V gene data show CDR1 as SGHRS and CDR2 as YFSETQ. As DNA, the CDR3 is TGCGCCAGCAGCTTGGGGGGGGACAGTCGCTACGAGCAGTACTTC. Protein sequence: CASSLGGDSRYEQYF.

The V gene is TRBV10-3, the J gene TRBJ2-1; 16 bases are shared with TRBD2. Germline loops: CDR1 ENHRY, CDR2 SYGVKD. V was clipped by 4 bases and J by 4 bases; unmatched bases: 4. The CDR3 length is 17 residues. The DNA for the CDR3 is TGTGCCATCAGTGGCGGGACTAGCGGGGGGGCATACAATGAGCAGTTCTTC. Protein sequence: CAISGGTSGGAYNEQFF.